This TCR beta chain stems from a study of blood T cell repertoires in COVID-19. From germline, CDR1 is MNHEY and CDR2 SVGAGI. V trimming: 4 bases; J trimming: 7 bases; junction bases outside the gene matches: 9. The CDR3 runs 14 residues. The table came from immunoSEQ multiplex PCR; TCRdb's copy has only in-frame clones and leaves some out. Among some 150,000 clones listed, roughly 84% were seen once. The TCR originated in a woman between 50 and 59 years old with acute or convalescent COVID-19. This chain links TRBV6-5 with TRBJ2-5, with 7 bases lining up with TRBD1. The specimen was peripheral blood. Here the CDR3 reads CASSSGQAMGTQYF. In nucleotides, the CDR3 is TGTGCCAGCAGTTCAGGACAGGCAATGGGGACCCAGTACTTC.